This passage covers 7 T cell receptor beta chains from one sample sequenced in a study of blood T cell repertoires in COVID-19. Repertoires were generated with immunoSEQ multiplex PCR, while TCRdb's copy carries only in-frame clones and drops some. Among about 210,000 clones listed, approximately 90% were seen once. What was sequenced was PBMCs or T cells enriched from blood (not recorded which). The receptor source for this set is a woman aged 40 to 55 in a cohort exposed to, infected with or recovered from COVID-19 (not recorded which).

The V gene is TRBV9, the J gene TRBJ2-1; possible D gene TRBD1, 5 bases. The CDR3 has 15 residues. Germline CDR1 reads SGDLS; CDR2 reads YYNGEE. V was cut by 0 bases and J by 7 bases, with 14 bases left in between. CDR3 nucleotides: TGTGCCAGCAGCGTAGCTCCAGGGAATAGGAATGAGCAGTTCTTC. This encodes CASSVAPGNRNEQFF. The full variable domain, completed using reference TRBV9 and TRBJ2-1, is DSGVTQTPKHLITATGQRVTLRCSPRSGDLSVYWYQQSLDQGLQFLIQYYNGEERAKGNILERFSAQQFPDLHSELNLSSLELGDSALYFCASSVAPGNRNEQFFGPGTRLTVL.

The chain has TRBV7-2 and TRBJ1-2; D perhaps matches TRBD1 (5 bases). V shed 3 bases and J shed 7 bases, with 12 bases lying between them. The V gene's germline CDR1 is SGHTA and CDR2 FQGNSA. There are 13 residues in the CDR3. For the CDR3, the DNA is TGTGCCAGCAGCTTGCAGGGAAATCGTGGCTACACCTTC. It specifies CASSLQGNRGYTF.

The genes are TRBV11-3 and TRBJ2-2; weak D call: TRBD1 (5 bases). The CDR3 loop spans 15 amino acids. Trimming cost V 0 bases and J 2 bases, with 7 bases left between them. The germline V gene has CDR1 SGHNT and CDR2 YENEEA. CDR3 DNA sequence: TGTGCCAGCAGCTTAGAAGGGGTCAACACCGGGGAGCTGTTTTTT. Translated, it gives CASSLEGVNTGELFF.

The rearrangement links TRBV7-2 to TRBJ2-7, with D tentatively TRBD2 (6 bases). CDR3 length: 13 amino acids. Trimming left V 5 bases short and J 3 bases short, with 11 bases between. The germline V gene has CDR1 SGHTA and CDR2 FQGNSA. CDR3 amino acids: CASSLRGDYEQYF. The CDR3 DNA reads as TGTGCCAGCAGCCTACGCGGGGACTACGAGCAGTACTTC.

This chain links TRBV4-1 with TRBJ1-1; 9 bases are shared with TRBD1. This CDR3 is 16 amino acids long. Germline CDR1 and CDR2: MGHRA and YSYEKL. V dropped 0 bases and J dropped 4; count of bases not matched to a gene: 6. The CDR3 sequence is CASSQEPQGASTEAFF. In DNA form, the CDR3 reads TGCGCCAGCAGCCAAGAACCACAGGGGGCTAGCACTGAAGCTTTCTTT.

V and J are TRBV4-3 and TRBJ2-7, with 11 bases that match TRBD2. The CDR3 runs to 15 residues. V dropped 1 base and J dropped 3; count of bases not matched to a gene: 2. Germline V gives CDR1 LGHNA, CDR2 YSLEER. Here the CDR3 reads CASSQGLAGHYEQYF. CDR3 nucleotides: TGCGCCAGCAGCCAAGGACTAGCGGGGCACTACGAGCAGTACTTC.

DNA of the CDR3: TGTGCCAGTAGTACCCACCAGGGGGGAGAAGGACAGCCCCAGCATTTT. Translation gives CASSTHQGGEGQPQHF. V is TRBV19 and J is TRBJ1-5; TRBD1 aligns across 7 bases. The CDR3 consists of 16 residues. Germline V gene data show CDR1 as LNHDA and CDR2 as SQIVND (reference sequence). Trimming removed 4 bases from V and 7 bases from J; junction bases left unmatched: 13.